The 27 T cell receptor beta chains below all came from one sample that was sequenced in a study of tumor and adjacent non-tumor tissue in lung cancer. The library came from three nested PCR rounds adapted from ARM-PCR protocols. MiXCR, run by TCRdb on the multiplex PCR reads, gives a single entry per CDR3 protein. The sample carries over 100,000 distinct CDR3 sequences, approximately 82% recorded once. This sample's RNA came from whole unsorted tissue. The sequenced sample was lung tumor tissue. The receptors were sampled from a woman aged 55-69 years with non-small cell lung cancer.

This chain connects TRBV6-2 or TRBV6-3 to TRBJ1-1; D gene uncertain. The CDR3 length is 13 residues. The germline V and J ends were trimmed by 5 bases and 8 bases, with 15 bases remaining between them. Germline CDR1 reads MNHEY; CDR2 reads SVGEGT. The CDR3 region is CASSAIRGTEAFF. Here the CDR3 DNA reads TGTGCCAGCAGTGCTATACGAGGAACCGAAGCTTTCTTT.

On this clonotype: As the CDR3 is not closed by the conserved phenylalanine or tryptophan, this likely results from a read error. The chain joins TRBV11-3 to TRBJ1-1; possibly TRBD1 for D (5 bases). Germline V gives CDR1 SGHNT, CDR2 YENEEA. CDR3 length: 18 amino acids. In nucleotides, the CDR3 is TGTGCCAGCAGGTTAATTGGGCCGCCGGGACGGATGAACTCTGAAGCTTTCTAT. Its translation is CASRLIGPPGRMNSEAFY.

This clonotype was counted at least ten times. The chain is built from TRBV12-5 and TRBJ2-6; D ambiguous. This CDR3 region has 15 residues. V dropped 8 bases and J dropped 2 bases, with 13 bases sitting between them. Germline V gene sequence: CDR1 LGHNT, CDR2 FRNRAP. The CDR3 sequence is CASKSEGTGANVLTF. The DNA of the CDR3 is TGTGCTAGTAAGTCGGAAGGGACTGGGGCCAACGTCCTGACTTTC.

This chain joins TRBV20-1 and TRBJ2-7, with TRBD1 as a possible D gene (5 bases). CDR1 and CDR2 (germline): DFQATT, SNEGSKA (reference sequence). V was trimmed by 2 bases and J by 7 bases, leaving 24 bases between them. This CDR3 spans 16 amino acids. DNA for the CDR3: TGCAGTGCTAGAATCCCCACCCATACAGGCTCTTATGAGCAGTACTTC. Protein: CSARIPTHTGSYEQYF.

Points on this clonotype: The junction shows a germline mismatch at one end, possibly a read error. The chain combines TRBV4-2 with TRBJ2-3; 15 bases are shared with TRBD2. Per the germline V gene, CDR1 is LGHNA and CDR2 is YNFKEQ. The CDR3 runs to 18 residues. The CDR3 DNA reads as TGTGCCAGCAGCCAACGACTACGGACTAGCGGGGGGGCAGATATGCAGTATTTT. Translating gives CASSQRLRTSGGADMQYF.

As to this clonotype: Given a much more abundant clone one base away, this may be a read error. CDR3 in amino acids: CASLPPGVGDTQYF. Here the CDR3 DNA reads TGTGCCAGCTTACCACCAGGGGTCGGAGATACGCAGTATTTT. The chain links TRBV18 to TRBJ2-3, with TRBD1 as a possible D gene (6 bases). The CDR3 extends over 14 amino acids. Germline CDR1 KGHSH, CDR2 LQKENI.

A note on this clonotype: At one end, the junction sequence differs from germline, possibly due to a read error. The genes are TRBV10-3 and TRBJ2-7, with D unclear. The CDR3 is 14 amino acids. Germline CDR1 and CDR2: ENHRY and SYGVKD. In DNA, the CDR3 is TGTGCTATCAGTGAGCGAGACCGTGACGACGAGCAGTACTTC. This sequence encodes CAISERDRDDEQYF.

The J gene is TRBJ2-1, the V gene TRBV14; 7 positions agree with TRBD1. V was pared by 6 bases and J by 6 bases, with 11 bases of the junction left unmatched. The CDR3 length is 15 residues. Germline V CDR1 and CDR2: SGHDN, FVKESK. Here the CDR3 DNA reads TGTGCCAGCAGGGCTCGATTAACAGGGGCCAATGAGCAGTTCTTC. Its protein is CASRARLTGANEQFF.

Note on this clonotype: As the CDR3 is not closed by the conserved phenylalanine or tryptophan, this likely results from a read error. The genes are TRBV5-5 and TRBJ1-4; TRBD1 agrees at 7 bases. The CDR3 has 16 amino acids. Per germline, CDR1 SGHKS and CDR2 YYEKEE (reference sequence). CDR3 nucleotide sequence: TGTGCCAGCAGCCAGAGCAGGGGGTCGGCTAATAAAAAACTGTTTTTA. Amino acid sequence: CASSQSRGSANKKLFL.

This clonotype was picked up one time. This may be a read error: a much more frequent sequence differs by one nucleotide. V and J are TRBV10-3 and TRBJ2-1; 7 bases match TRBD1. With 2 bases clipped from V and 10 bases from J, the junction kept 8 bases outside the gene matches. The CDR3 extends over 14 amino acids. Germline-derived CDR1 and CDR2 are ENHRY and SYGVKD. The CDR3 region has the DNA TGTGCCATCAGTGAGGATGCACAGGGGCGGGAGCAGTTCTTC. This encodes CAISEDAQGREQFF.

Points on this clonotype: Compared with germline, one end of the junction differs, possibly owing to a read error. V usage is TRBV6-6 and J usage is TRBJ2-2; 7 bases align to TRBD2. CDR1 is MNHNY and CDR2 is SVGAGI in the germline V gene (reference sequence). The CDR3 is made up of 15 amino acids. Here the CDR3 DNA reads TGTGCCAGCAGACCGGGACTGGGAGGGGCCGGGGAGCCGTTTTTT. It translates to CASRPGLGGAGEPFF.

This sequence joins TRBV28 and TRBJ2-3; no clear D gene. Looked up from germline, CDR1 is MDHEN and CDR2 is SYDVKM. V was clipped by 6 bases and J by 5 bases, with 9 bases between them. The CDR3 length is 12 residues. CDR3 sequence reads: CASSPIRDTQYF. CDR3 sequence (DNA): TGTGCCAGCAGCCCGATAAGAGATACGCAGTATTTT.

Only one count was recorded for this clonotype. This CDR3 fails to terminate in the conserved phenylalanine or tryptophan, so it likely reflects a read error. This chain joins TRBV11-2 and TRBJ2-1, with D unclear. The CDR3 length is 11 residues. V was pared by 5 bases and J by 11 bases, with 10 bases between. Per the germline V gene, CDR1 is SGHAT and CDR2 is FQNNGV. The CDR3 loop is CASSPPNQQFV. CDR3 DNA sequence: TGTGCCAGCAGCCCCCCGAATCAGCAGTTCGTC.

A note on this clonotype: At one end, the junction sequence differs from germline, possibly due to a read error. V is TRBV5-1 and J is TRBJ2-7; a possible D gene is TRBD1 (6 bases). The V gene's germline CDR1 is SGHRS and CDR2 YFSETQ. The CDR3 loop spans 14 amino acids. The DNA of the CDR3 is TGCGCCGGCAGAAAGGGACAAGGAACCTACGAGCAGTACTTC. Translated, it gives CAGRKGQGTYEQYF. The full variable domain, in which reference TRBV5-1 and TRBJ2-7 provide the parts outside the CDR3, is KAGVTQTPRYLIKTRGQQVTLSCSPISGHRSVSWYQQTPGQGLQFLFEYFSETQRNKGNFPGRFSGRQFSNSRSEMNVSTLELGDSALYLCAGRKGQGTYEQYFGPGTRLTVT.

As to this clonotype: At one boundary the junction diverges from the germline segment, which might be a read error. The chain has TRBV5-5 and TRBJ2-1; 8 bases align to TRBD2. The CDR3 spans 15 residues. Germline loops: CDR1 SGHKS, CDR2 YYEKEE (reference sequence). DNA of the CDR3: TGTGCCAGCAGGCTTGGACTAGCAGGGCGCAATGAACAGTTGTTC. Translated: CASRLGLAGRNEQLF.

The chain has TRBV28 and TRBJ2-5; 8 bases agree with TRBD1. Germline V gene data show CDR1 as MDHEN and CDR2 as SYDVKM. J was trimmed by 3 bases and V by 7 bases; bases with no gene match: 4. The CDR3 contains 13 residues. The CDR3 region has the DNA TGTGCCAGCAACTCGGGACAGGAAGAGACCCAGTACTTC. It encodes CASNSGQEETQYF. Combining the CDR3 with reference TRBV28 and TRBJ2-5 gives the whole variable domain DVKVTQSSRYLVKRTGEKVFLECVQDMDHENMFWYRQDPGLGLRLIYFSYDVKMKEKGDIPEGYSVSREKKERFSLILESASTNQTSMYLCASNSGQEETQYFGPGTRLLVL.

As concerns this clonotype: Just one base apart from a much larger clone, this may be a read error. The chain carries TRBV6-5 and TRBJ2-7; D is uncertain. The CDR3 is 14 amino acids. From germline, CDR1 is MNHEY and CDR2 SVGAGI. CDR3 in amino acids: CASGYGQATYEQYF. In DNA, the CDR3 is TGTGCCAGCGGTTACGGCCAGGCTACCTACGAGCAGTACTTC.

On this clonotype: Just one base apart from a much larger clone, this may be a read error. The V gene is TRBV20-1, the J gene TRBJ1-2, with D perhaps matching TRBD1 (5 bases). From germline, CDR1 is DFQATT and CDR2 SNEGSKA (reference sequence). This CDR3 is built from 14 residues. CDR3 amino acids: CSARDRGSGNGCTF. The CDR3 DNA reads TGCAGTGCTAGAGATCGGGGGTCAGGGAATGGCTGCACCTTC.

As concerns this clonotype: The junction departs from the called germline gene at one end, perhaps through a read error. This sequence joins TRBV6-2 or TRBV6-3 and TRBJ1-5; no firm D call. The CDR3 is made up of 14 amino acids. The V gene's germline CDR1 is MNHEY and CDR2 SVGEGT. CDR3 region: CASSLDAASQPQHF. CDR3 DNA: TGTGCAAGCAGCTTAGATGCAGCAAGTCAGCCCCAGCATTTT.

In this sample, this clonotype turned up many times. The chain has TRBV4-3 and TRBJ2-7; maybe TRBD1 (6 bases). Trimming took off 0 bases at V and 6 bases at J, with 15 bases between the two ends. The germline CDR1 and CDR2 sequences are LGHNA and YSLEER. The CDR3 loop spans 15 amino acids. This chain's CDR3 is CASSQDQSRGSEQYF. The CDR3 nucleotides read TGCGCCAGCAGCCAAGACCAGTCCAGGGGCTCCGAGCAGTACTTC.

The chain links TRBV6-5 to TRBJ1-2, with TRBD1 as a possible D gene (6 bases). The CDR3 extends over 15 amino acids. Germline assignment: CDR1 MNHEY and CDR2 SVGAGI. V shed 5 bases and J shed 10 bases, with 23 bases lying between them. The CDR3 protein is CASSTPRQRDNDYTF. The CDR3 nucleotides read TGTGCCAGCAGTACCCCAAGACAGAGGGACAATGACTACACCTTC.

A note on this clonotype: This could be a read error, since a much larger clone is one nucleotide away. This chain connects TRBV12-3 or TRBV12-4 to TRBJ1-4; TRBD1 might be the D (6 bases). The CDR3 extends over 19 amino acids. CDR3 coding DNA: TGTGCCAGCGGTTTAGGAAGGAGACAGGAGGCCGCACTAAGTGAAAAACTGTTTTTT. It is translated as CASGLGRRQEAALSEKLFF.

This clonotype came up a few times. The rearrangement joins TRBV28 to TRBJ1-4, with D possibly matching TRBD1 (6 bases). The V gene lost 6 bases and the J gene lost 2 bases, with 25 bases spanning the gap. The germline V gene encodes CDR1 MDHEN and CDR2 SYDVKM. CDR3 length equals 19 residues. The CDR3 protein is CASSRIIGGGGQTNEKLFF. CDR3 nucleotides: TGTGCCAGCAGCCGGATTATTGGTGGGGGGGGCCAGACTAATGAAAAACTGTTTTTT.

This clonotype was seen a few times. At one end the junction does not follow the germline gene, possibly because of a read error. CDR3 region: CAISLGGQTIEAFF. CDR3 DNA sequence: TGTGCCATCAGCTTAGGCGGACAGACCATTGAAGCTTTCTTT. This chain links TRBV7-9 with TRBJ1-1; TRBD1 is a possible D gene (6 bases). The V gene's germline CDR1 is SEHNR and CDR2 FQNEAQ (reference sequence). CDR3 length: 14 residues.

The gene calls are TRBV6-2 or TRBV6-3 and TRBJ2-3; no reliable D call. V was trimmed by 5 bases and J by 2 bases, leaving 8 bases between them. CDR1 is MNHEY, CDR2 SVGEGT, per germline. CDR3 length: 13 amino acids. In nucleotides, the CDR3 is TGTGCCAGCAGTCTCCAAAACACAGATACGCAGTATTTT. This gives the protein CASSLQNTDTQYF.

The chain has TRBV30 and TRBJ2-5; no clear D. V dropped 0 bases and J dropped 4 bases, with 9 bases sitting between them. CDR3 length: 13 residues. Germline V lookup: CDR1 GTSNPN, CDR2 SVGIG (reference sequence). For the CDR3, the DNA is TGTGCCTGGAGTGTAAGCTGGGGAGAGACCCAGTACTTC. It encodes CAWSVSWGETQYF.

As to this clonotype: This could be a read error, since a much larger clone is one nucleotide away. The J gene is TRBJ2-7, the V gene TRBV6-5, with 9 bases lining up with TRBD1. The germline V gene has CDR1 MNHEY and CDR2 SVGAGI. The CDR3 totals 14 residues. This chain's CDR3 is CTSSYRTGAYEQYF. CDR3 nucleotide sequence: TGTACCAGCAGTTACCGGACAGGGGCTTACGAGCAGTACTTC.